This TCR beta chain is drawn from a study of neurological immune-mediated disorders. The CDR3 is 13 residues long. Germline CDR1 is SGHTA and CDR2 is FQGNSA. Trimming shortened V by 4 bases and J by 1 base, and 7 bases separated the two germline ends. TCRdb independently ran MiXCR on the 5' RACE reads; one entry per CDR3 protein. The sample yields 20,000 to 25,000 distinct CDR3 sequences, 15% to 20% seen once. V is TRBV7-2 and J is TRBJ1-1; a weak D match, TRBD1 (6 bases). Sequencing input: CD8+ T cells from blood. The receptor was derived from a woman in her late teens or twenties with multiple sclerosis. The CDR3 bases are TGTGCCAGCAGCTGGACAGCGAACACTGAAGCTTTCTTT. Translated: CASSWTANTEAFF.